Listed here are 21 T cell receptor beta chains from one sample, sequenced in a study of cytomegalovirus exposure and HLA in healthy donors. 60 Vbeta and 13 Jbeta primers were used in PCR. Method: immunoSEQ multiplex PCR; TCRdb's copy keeps in-frame clones and lacks some. The table has about 190,000 clones, approximately 88% seen once. Sequences were obtained from PBMCs. The receptors derive from a woman aged 45-59 years in good health and CMV-seropositive.

The rearrangement uses TRBV9 and TRBJ1-2, with 9 bases lining up with TRBD1. The germline CDR1 and CDR2 sequences are SGDLS and YYNGEE. CDR3 length equals 16 residues. Unmatched junction bases numbered 10, after V lost 3 bases and J lost 4 bases. CDR3 protein: CASSEGGTGQIYGYTF. DNA for the CDR3: TGTGCCAGCAGCGAGGGGGGGACAGGGCAGATCTATGGCTACACCTTC.

The chain uses TRBV7-3 and TRBJ2-3; D is perhaps TRBD1 (6 bases). The CDR3 consists of 15 residues. Germline assignment: CDR1 SGHTA and CDR2 FQGTGA. Trimming shortened V by 5 bases and J by 0 bases, and 12 bases separated the two germline ends. The CDR3 protein is CASSKDRYSTDTQYF. The CDR3 nucleotides read TGTGCCAGCAGCAAAGACAGGTATAGCACAGATACGCAGTATTTT.

V gene TRBV5-6 combines with J gene TRBJ1-2; TRBD1 matches 7 bases. CDR1 is SGHDT and CDR2 is YYEEEE in the germline V gene. Trimming cost V 3 bases and J 1 base; bases outside gene matches: 9. This CDR3 comprises 16 residues. The CDR3 protein is CASSSVGRGINYGYTF. The CDR3 bases are TGTGCCAGCAGCTCCGTGGGCAGGGGGATTAACTATGGCTACACCTTC.

The rearrangement links TRBV5-6 to TRBJ1-4; D uncertain. Germline CDR1 reads SGHDT; CDR2 reads YYEEEE. Trimming removed 3 bases at V and 8 bases at J, with 11 bases between. There are 13 residues in the CDR3. The CDR3 DNA follows: TGTGCCAGCAGCTGGAGGTCTGGGGAAAAACTGTTTTTT. Amino acids: CASSWRSGEKLFF.

The CDR3 protein is CASSPRVTASNEKLFF. For the CDR3, the DNA is TGCGCCAGCAGCCCAAGGGTGACAGCGAGTAATGAAAAACTGTTTTTT. The chain recombines TRBV5-1 with TRBJ1-4; D possibly corresponds to TRBD1 (5 bases). Trimming stripped 4 bases from V and 4 bases from J, with 17 bases between. Germline V gene sequence: CDR1 SGHRS, CDR2 YFSETQ. This CDR3 is built from 16 residues.

The rearrangement links TRBV19 to TRBJ1-2; the D is unclear. V shed 6 bases and J shed 8 bases, with 25 bases lying between them. The CDR3 runs to 16 residues. Germline V gene lookup returns CDR1 LNHDA and CDR2 SQIVND (reference sequence). The CDR3 bases are TGTGCCAGTAGCCAAACCGGCTTCGTGGATTCTAGCGGCTACACCTTC. This encodes CASSQTGFVDSSGYTF.

This chain connects TRBV6-6 to TRBJ2-1; D might be TRBD1 (6 bases). The CDR3 covers 13 residues. Germline V gene sequence: CDR1 MNHNY, CDR2 SVGAGI (reference sequence). Trimming took off 9 bases at V and 5 bases at J, with 14 bases between the two ends. As DNA, the CDR3 is TGTGCCAGTACCGGGACACCAAACAATGAGCAGTTCTTC. This gives the protein CASTGTPNNEQFF.

This clone was observed a few times. The gene calls are TRBV6-1 and TRBJ1-5; no firm D call. The ends were cut back, 1 base at V and 3 bases at J, with 10 bases in the middle. Germline assignment: CDR1 MNHNS and CDR2 SASEGT. This CDR3 is built from 15 residues. The CDR3 bases are TGTGCCAGCAGTGAAGGGGCAAATCCCAATCAGCCCCAGCATTTT. This codes for CASSEGANPNQPQHF.

The V and J genes are TRBV6-6 and TRBJ2-5; 8 bases are shared with TRBD1. Unmatched junction bases numbered 8, after V lost 4 bases and J lost 7 bases. The length of the CDR3 is 14 residues. Per the germline V gene, CDR1 is MNHNY and CDR2 is SVGAGI (reference sequence). CDR3: CASSFSRGLGTQYF. The CDR3 nucleotides are TGTGCCAGCAGTTTTTCCAGGGGGCTCGGGACCCAGTACTTC.

The J gene is TRBJ2-4, the V gene TRBV28, with 8 bases lining up with TRBD1. Germline V gene data show CDR1 as MDHEN and CDR2 as SYDVKM. With 6 bases clipped from V and 7 bases from J, the junction kept 14 bases outside the gene matches. The CDR3 is 16 residues long. The CDR3 region has the DNA TGTGCCAGCAGGGAAACAGGGGGTGAGATAAGGAACATTCAGTACTTC. Encoded protein: CASRETGGEIRNIQYF.

The chain employs TRBV7-9 and TRBJ2-7; possible D gene TRBD1, 5 bases. V was trimmed by 1 base and J by 1 base, leaving 11 bases between them. CDR3 length: 15 amino acids. CDR1 and CDR2 from the germline V gene are SEHNR and FQNEAQ (reference sequence). CDR3 protein: CASSLDPSGSYEQYF. CDR3 bases: TGTGCCAGCAGCTTAGACCCCTCAGGGTCCTACGAGCAGTACTTC.

The chain recombines TRBV7-3 with TRBJ2-2; the D gene is possibly TRBD2 (5 bases). The CDR3 consists of 17 residues. Trimming took 5 bases from V and 0 from J, leaving 16 bases between them. From germline, CDR1 is SGHTA and CDR2 FQGTGA. The CDR3 DNA reads TGTGCCAGCAGCCCCCAGTACACGGGGTCGAACACCGGGGAGCTGTTTTTT. Translating it yields CASSPQYTGSNTGELFF. The full variable domain, its missing parts supplied by reference TRBV7-3 and TRBJ2-2, is GAGVSQTPSNKVTEKGKYVELRCDPISGHTALYWYRQSLGQGPEFLIYFQGTGAADDSGLPNDRFFAVRPEGSVSTLKIQRTERGDSAVYLCASSPQYTGSNTGELFFGEGSRLTVL.

The chain joins TRBV30 to TRBJ2-5; 10 positions match TRBD2. The CDR3 has 15 residues. V lost 0 bases, J lost 5 bases, and 6 bases stayed unmatched. Germline-derived CDR1 and CDR2 are GTSNPN and SVGIG (reference sequence). This CDR3 reads CAWSVAGGLLETQYF. The CDR3 coding sequence is TGTGCCTGGAGTGTAGCGGGGGGGCTCTTGGAGACCCAGTACTTC.

The V and J genes are TRBV5-4 and TRBJ2-5; 7 positions match TRBD2. This CDR3 has 15 amino acids. V was clipped by 4 bases and J by 2 bases; unmatched bases: 8. CDR1 and CDR2 from the germline V gene are SGHNT and YYREEE (reference sequence). CDR3 region: CASSLVVGGQETQYF. In DNA, the CDR3 is TGTGCCAGCAGCCTGGTTGTGGGGGGGCAAGAGACCCAGTACTTC.

The rearrangement joins TRBV6-1 to TRBJ2-4, with unresolved D. This CDR3 is 15 amino acids long. Germline V lookup: CDR1 MNHNS, CDR2 SASEGT. The V gene lost 4 bases and the J gene lost 3 bases, with 13 bases spanning the gap. The CDR3 loop is CASSGVDNSKNIQYF. CDR3 nucleotide sequence: TGTGCCAGCAGTGGGGTCGACAACAGCAAAAACATTCAGTACTTC.

This sequence joins TRBV2 and TRBJ2-7; TRBD1 matches 7 bases. Germline V gene sequence: CDR1 SNHLY, CDR2 FYNNEI. V was clipped by 7 bases and J by 5 bases; unmatched bases: 14. This CDR3 has 15 residues. The CDR3 spells CASKDFGDRDHEQYF. In DNA, the CDR3 is TGTGCCAGCAAAGATTTCGGCGACAGGGACCACGAGCAGTACTTC.

The CDR3, as DNA: TGCGCCAGCAGCCAAGCTGATAGCGGAAAAAGCTCCTACAATGAGCAGTTCTTC. This translates into CASSQADSGKSSYNEQFF. This chain connects TRBV4-3 to TRBJ2-1; D possibly corresponds to TRBD2 (6 bases). This CDR3 is 18 amino acids long. In germline, CDR1 is LGHNA, CDR2 YSLEER. The V and J ends lost 1 base and 0 bases respectively, with 16 bases between them.

The rearrangement links TRBV11-1 to TRBJ2-3, with TRBD1 matching 7 bases. CDR1 is SGHAT and CDR2 is FQDESV in the germline V gene (reference sequence). With 2 bases clipped from V and 11 bases from J, the junction kept 13 bases outside the gene matches. The CDR3 has 15 residues. The CDR3 sequence: CASSLPDRATERQYF. The CDR3 bases are TGTGCCAGCAGCTTACCCGACAGGGCCACCGAAAGGCAGTATTTT.

The chain has TRBV4-1 and TRBJ2-1; possibly TRBD1 for D (5 bases). Deletions cut 3 bases from V and 7 bases from J, with 25 bases between. From germline, CDR1 is MGHRA and CDR2 YSYEKL. The length of the CDR3 is 18 residues. The CDR3 nucleotides read TGCGCCAGCAGCCATGACACCCCAGACAGTTTAGGTAAGAATGAGCAGTTCTTC. It specifies CASSHDTPDSLGKNEQFF.

This clone was detected once. The V gene is TRBV29-1, the J gene TRBJ2-2; TRBD2 agrees at 8 bases. The CDR3 is 14 amino acids. V lost 7 bases, J lost 1 base, and 5 bases stayed unmatched. Germline V gene lookup returns CDR1 SQVTM and CDR2 ANQGSEA. DNA of the CDR3: TGCAGCGCAGTAGCGGGGTGGAACACCGGGGAGCTGTTTTTT. It is translated as CSAVAGWNTGELFF.

The rearrangement uses TRBV5-4 and TRBJ1-6; no clear D gene. Germline CDR1 reads SGHNT; CDR2 reads YYREEE (reference sequence). The CDR3 runs 16 residues. Between the trimmed V and J ends, which lost 4 bases and 0 bases, there was a span of 11 bases. CDR3 in DNA: TGTGCCAGCAGCCACCACCTGAGCTCCTATAATTCACCCCTCCACTTT. Protein: CASSHHLSSYNSPLHF.